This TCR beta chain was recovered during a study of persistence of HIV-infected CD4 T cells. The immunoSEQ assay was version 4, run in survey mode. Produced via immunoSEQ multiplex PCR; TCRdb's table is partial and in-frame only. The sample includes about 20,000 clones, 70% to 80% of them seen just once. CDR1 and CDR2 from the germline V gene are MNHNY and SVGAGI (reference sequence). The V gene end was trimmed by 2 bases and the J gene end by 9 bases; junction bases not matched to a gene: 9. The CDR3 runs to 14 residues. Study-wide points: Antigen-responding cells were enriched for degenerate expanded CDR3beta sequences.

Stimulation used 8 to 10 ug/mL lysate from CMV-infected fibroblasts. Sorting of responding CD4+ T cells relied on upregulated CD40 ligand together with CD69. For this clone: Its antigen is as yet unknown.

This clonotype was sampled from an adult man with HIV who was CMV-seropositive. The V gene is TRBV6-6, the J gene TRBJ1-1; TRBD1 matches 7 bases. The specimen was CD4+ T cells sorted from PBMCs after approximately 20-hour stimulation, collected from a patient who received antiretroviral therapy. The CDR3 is CASSYDDRTGQAFF. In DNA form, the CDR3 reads TGTGCCAGCAGTTACGATGATAGGACAGGCCAAGCTTTCTTT.